This TCR beta chain was retrieved from a study of CD8 T cells in ankylosing spondylitis. Study conclusions and caveats: Several highly homologous variants made up a TCR beta motif that seemed to typify ankylosing spondylitis blood. Reports say disease-linked clones showed up significantly more in matched ankylosing spondylitis synovial fluid. Disease-linked clones bore a CD8+ phenotype, appearing relatively rarely in peripheral blood.

It was by quantitative 5'-RACE with molecular barcodes that TCR beta libraries were made. MiXCR, applied by TCRdb to the 5' RACE reads, yields one record per CDR3 protein. The data show 100,000 to 150,000 distinct CDR3 sequences, about a tenth seen once. A word on this clonotype: Its target is unknown.

Sequencing was carried out using blood, either unsorted or a sorted T cell fraction (not recorded which). This sequence originates from a male donor with ankylosing spondylitis or in good health (not recorded which).

The CDR3 protein is CAINLGTDYGYTF. CDR3 nucleotides: TGTGCCATTAATCTCGGGACGGACTATGGCTACACCTTC. The V call is TRBV6-6, the J call TRBJ1-2, with D maybe TRBD1 (5 bases). V lost 10 bases and J lost 3, with 15 bases in between. CDR1 is MNHNY, CDR2 SVGAGI, per germline (reference sequence). The CDR3 length is 13 residues.